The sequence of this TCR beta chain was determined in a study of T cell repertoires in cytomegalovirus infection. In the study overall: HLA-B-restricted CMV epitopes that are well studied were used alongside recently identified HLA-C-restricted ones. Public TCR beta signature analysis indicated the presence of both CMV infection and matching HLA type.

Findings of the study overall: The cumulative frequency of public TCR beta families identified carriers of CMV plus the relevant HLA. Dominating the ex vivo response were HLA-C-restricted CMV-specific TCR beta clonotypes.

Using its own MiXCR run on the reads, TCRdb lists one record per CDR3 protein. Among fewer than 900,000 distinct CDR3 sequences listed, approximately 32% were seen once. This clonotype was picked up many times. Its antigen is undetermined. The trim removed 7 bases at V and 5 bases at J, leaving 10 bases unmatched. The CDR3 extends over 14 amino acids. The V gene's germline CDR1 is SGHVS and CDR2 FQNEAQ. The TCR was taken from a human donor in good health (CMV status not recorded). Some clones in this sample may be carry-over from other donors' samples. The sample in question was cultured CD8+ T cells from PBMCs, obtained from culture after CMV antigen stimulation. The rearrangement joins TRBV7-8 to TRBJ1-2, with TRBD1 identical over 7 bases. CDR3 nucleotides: TGTGCCAGCACATTGGACAGGAGGTCGTATGGCTACACCTTC. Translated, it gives CASTLDRRSYGYTF. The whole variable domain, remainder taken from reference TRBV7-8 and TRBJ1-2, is GAGVSQSPRYKVAKRGQDVALRCDPISGHVSLFWYQQALGQGPEFLTYFQNEAQLDKSGLPSDRFFAERPEGSVSTLKIQRTQQEDSAVYLCASTLDRRSYGYTFGSGTRLTVV.